This T cell receptor beta chain was captured by sequencing in a study of blood T cell repertoires in COVID-19. The method was immunoSEQ multiplex PCR; TCRdb's version includes in-frame clones alone and lacks a portion of them. Here the sample spans a few hundred thousand clones, more than 70% being singletons. Germline assignment: CDR1 MDHEN and CDR2 SYDVKM. The CDR3 has 14 residues. J lost 6 bases, V lost 6 bases, and 6 bases had no gene match. Concerning this clone: Other DNA sequences in this specimen translate into the identical CDR3.

This sequence was found in a woman in her 30s who had been exposed to COVID-19. This sequence joins TRBV28 and TRBJ1-5, with 9 bases aligning to TRBD1. The sample consisted of PBMCs or T cells enriched from blood (not recorded which). DNA for the CDR3: TGTGCCAGCAGCCCCGGACAGGGGCGTCAGCCCCAGCATTTT. It codes for CASSPGQGRQPQHF. Full variable domain (rest looked up from reference TRBV28 and TRBJ1-5): DVKVTQSSRYLVKRTGEKVFLECVQDMDHENMFWYRQDPGLGLRLIYFSYDVKMKEKGDIPEGYSVSREKKERFSLILESASTNQTSMYLCASSPGQGRQPQHFGDGTRLSIL.